The clone carrying this TCR beta chain occurred many times. Antigen: not known. V lost 3 bases to trimming and J lost 1 base, with 10 bases between them. The CDR3 spans 14 residues. CDR1 is SNHLY, CDR2 FYNNEI, per germline. TCRdb re-analysed the multiplex PCR reads in MiXCR, keeping a single row per CDR3 protein. The repertoire holds some 120,000 distinct CDR3 sequences, with approximately 20% as singletons. These data originate in a study of breast tumors, draining lymph nodes, adjacent tissues. Study findings and constraints: That most tumor T cells come from lymph nodes remained unproven. Tumors had less TCR diversity than lymph nodes, more than nontumor tissue.

Breast cancer patients provided tissue from their axillary draining lymph nodes. The sequenced sample was axillary lymph node tissue. The gene calls are TRBV2 and TRBJ2-7; D is perhaps TRBD2 (6 bases). This TCR was sampled from a female donor with breast cancer. Some clones in this sample may be carry-over from other donors' samples. As DNA, the CDR3 is TGTGCCAGCAGTGATGCCAGCGGGTCCTACGAGCAGTACTTC. The encoded protein is CASSDASGSYEQYF.